The source of this TCR beta chain is a study of blood T cells in healthy people across ages. In its sample, this clonotype was seen a few times. With a J-beta primer mix and a sample-barcoded 5' primer, a second PCR ran about 6 to 11 cycles. TCRdb recomputed calls from the 5' RACE reads with MiXCR, one row per CDR3 protein. Of roughly 1,100,000 distinct CDR3 sequences in the sample, roughly a quarter were seen once. The same data also went into a second study, on T cells of mothers and their children.

The sample comprised blood. The origin of this receptor is a girl aged 2-15 years in good health.

The DNA for the CDR3 is TGTGCCAGCAGAGGAAGTACATCCTACGAGCAGTACTTC. This translates into CASRGSTSYEQYF. The chain combines TRBV4-2 with TRBJ2-7; no clear D gene. The germline V gene encodes CDR1 LGHNA and CDR2 YNFKEQ. V shed 6 bases and J shed 1 base, with 10 bases lying between them. CDR3 length equals 13 residues.